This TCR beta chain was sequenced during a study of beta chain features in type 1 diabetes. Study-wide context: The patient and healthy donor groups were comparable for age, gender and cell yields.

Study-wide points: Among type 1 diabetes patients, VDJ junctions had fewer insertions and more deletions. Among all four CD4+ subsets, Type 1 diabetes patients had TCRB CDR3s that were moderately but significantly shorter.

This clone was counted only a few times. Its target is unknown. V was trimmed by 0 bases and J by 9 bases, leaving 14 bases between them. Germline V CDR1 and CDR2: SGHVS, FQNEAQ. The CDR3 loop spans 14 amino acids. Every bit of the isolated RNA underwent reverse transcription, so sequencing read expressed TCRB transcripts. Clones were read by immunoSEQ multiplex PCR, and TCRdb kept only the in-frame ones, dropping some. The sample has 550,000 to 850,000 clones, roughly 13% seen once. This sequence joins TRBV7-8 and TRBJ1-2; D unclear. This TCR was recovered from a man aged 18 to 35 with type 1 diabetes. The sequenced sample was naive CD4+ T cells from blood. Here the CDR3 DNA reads TGTGCCAGCAGCTTAGCGATCTTAGGTCGGAGCTACACCTTC. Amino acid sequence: CASSLAILGRSYTF.